Below, 27 T cell receptor beta chains from the same sample are listed, as sequenced in a study of control samples from healthy donors and cancer patients. The protocol was immunoSEQ multiplex PCR, while the TCRdb copy is restricted to in-frame clones and leaves out a portion. The sample contains some 120,000 clones, over 75% of which appear only once. Sequenced material: blood. All receptors come from a man between 35 and 55 years old in good health.

This clone came up once. V usage is TRBV29-1 and J usage is TRBJ1-2; the match to TRBD1 covers 10 bases. V lost 3 bases, J lost 4 bases, and 2 bases stayed unmatched. Germline CDR1 and CDR2: SQVTM and ANQGSEA. The CDR3 length is 13 residues. The CDR3 here is CSVEDRGSYGYTF. The DNA of the CDR3 is TGCAGCGTTGAGGACAGGGGGAGCTATGGCTACACCTTC.

The CDR3: CASSPRTGGNVNYGYTF. CDR3 nucleotide sequence: TGTGCCAGCAGTCCCCGGACAGGGGGCAACGTAAACTATGGCTACACCTTC. This chain connects TRBV3-1 (or the pseudogene TRBV3-2) to TRBJ1-2; the match to TRBD1 covers 11 bases. The CDR3 runs 17 residues. V trimming: 6 bases; J trimming: 2 bases; junction bases outside the gene matches: 11. Germline V gene sequence: CDR1 LGHDT, CDR2 YNNKEL (reference sequence).

The chain recombines TRBV9 with TRBJ2-7, with TRBD2 matching 10 bases. V dropped 3 bases and J dropped 3; count of bases not matched to a gene: 9. The CDR3 loop spans 16 amino acids. Germline CDR1 SGDLS, CDR2 YYNGEE. Written as DNA, the CDR3 is TGTGCCAGCAGCGCCAGCTGGGCTAGCGGGAGCTACGAGCAGTACTTC. Its translation is CASSASWASGSYEQYF.

The V gene is TRBV27, the J gene TRBJ1-1; D gene ambiguous. Per the germline V gene, CDR1 is MNHEY and CDR2 is SMNVEV (reference sequence). The CDR3 length is 11 residues. V shed 4 bases and J shed 7 bases, with 7 bases lying between them. The CDR3 sequence: CASSSRNEAFF. The CDR3 DNA follows: TGTGCCAGCAGTTCACGAAATGAAGCTTTCTTT.

The chain carries TRBV15 and TRBJ1-2; D unresolved. Trimming left V 0 bases short and J 5 bases short, with 10 bases between. Germline V gives CDR1 LNHNV, CDR2 YYDKDF (reference sequence). This CDR3 is 14 amino acids long. The CDR3 sequence: CATSRDLVGYGYTF. The CDR3, as DNA: TGTGCCACCAGCAGAGATCTTGTGGGGTATGGCTACACCTTC.

V and J are TRBV24-1 and TRBJ2-1; 9 bases are a match to TRBD1. Germline values: CDR1 KGHDR, CDR2 SFDVKD. CDR3 size: 16 residues. The V gene end was trimmed by 6 bases and the J gene end by 7 bases; junction bases not matched to a gene: 12. CDR3 DNA sequence: TGTGCCACCAGTCACCTTTCGGGACAGGGTCAGAATGAGCAGTTCTTC. It encodes CATSHLSGQGQNEQFF.

The chain uses TRBV9 and TRBJ2-2, with D possibly TRBD1 on 6 matching bases. V dropped 3 bases and J dropped 1 base, with 13 bases sitting between them. CDR1 is SGDLS and CDR2 is YYNGEE in the germline V gene. This CDR3 has 16 amino acids. CDR3 in DNA: TGTGCCAGCAGCGGACGGACAGCCAGGAACACCGGGGAGCTGTTTTTT. Its translation is CASSGRTARNTGELFF. Supplemented by reference TRBV9 and TRBJ2-2, the full variable domain reads DSGVTQTPKHLITATGQRVTLRCSPRSGDLSVYWYQQSLDQGLQFLIQYYNGEERAKGNILERFSAQQFPDLHSELNLSSLELGDSALYFCASSGRTARNTGELFFGEGSRLTVL.

This sequence joins TRBV2 and TRBJ2-7; 9 bases align to TRBD1. Germline trimming cut 6 bases from V and 3 bases from J; bases unmatched to any gene: 3. The CDR3 loop spans 13 amino acids. In germline, CDR1 is SNHLY, CDR2 FYNNEI. CDR3 protein: CASREGQGYEQYF. As DNA, the CDR3 is TGTGCCAGCAGGGAGGGACAGGGCTACGAGCAGTACTTC. Drawing the rest from reference TRBV2 and TRBJ2-7, the complete variable domain is EPEVTQTPSHQVTQMGQEVILRCVPISNHLYFYWYRQILGQKVEFLVSFYNNEISEKSEIFDDQFSVERPDGSNFTLKIRSTKLEDSAMYFCASREGQGYEQYFGPGTRLTVT.

V usage is TRBV18 and J usage is TRBJ1-2; D gene uncertain. V was shortened by 6 bases and J by 0 bases, with 5 bases between the two germline ends. The CDR3 is 12 residues long. Germline CDR1 and CDR2: KGHSH and LQKENI. CDR3 in DNA: TGTGCCAGCTCCGGCACTAACTATGGCTACACCTTC. Amino acids: CASSGTNYGYTF. The variable domain in full, completed from reference TRBV18 and TRBJ1-2, reads NAGVMQNPRHLVRRRGQEARLRCSPMKGHSHVYWYRQLPEEGLKFMVYLQKENIIDESGMPKERFSAEFPKEGPSILRIQQVVRGDSAAYFCASSGTNYGYTFGSGTRLTVV.

This clone came up a few times. The chain employs TRBV12-3 or TRBV12-4 and TRBJ1-2; the match to TRBD1 covers 11 bases. The CDR3 covers 13 residues. V was clipped by 4 bases and J by 7 bases; unmatched bases: 2. CDR3 bases: TGTGCCAGCAGTTGGACAGGGGGCGTTGGCTACACCTTC. As protein: CASSWTGGVGYTF.

The DNA of the CDR3 is TGTGCCATCAGTCCCGGGACTAGCGTCCCCAACGAGCAGTACTTC. Translation: CAISPGTSVPNEQYF. The V and J genes are TRBV10-3 and TRBJ2-7; 10 bases fit TRBD2. The CDR3 runs to 15 residues. The germline V gene encodes CDR1 ENHRY and CDR2 SYGVKD. The V and J ends lost 5 bases and 5 bases, in that order; junction bases with no gene match: 9.

This sequence joins TRBV18 and TRBJ2-2; D not resolved. This CDR3 spans 15 amino acids. CDR1 KGHSH and CDR2 LQKENI come from the germline V gene. V was cut by 2 bases and J by 0 bases, with 7 bases left in between. CDR3 sequence reads: CASSPRATNTGELFF. CDR3 in DNA: TGTGCCAGCTCACCAAGGGCCACGAACACCGGGGAGCTGTTTTTT.

The V gene is TRBV27, the J gene TRBJ2-3; 12 bases agree with TRBD2. The V segment lost 2 bases and the J segment 3 bases; nucleotides outside the gene matches: 0. The CDR3 loop spans 15 amino acids. Germline V gene data show CDR1 as MNHEY and CDR2 as SMNVEV (reference sequence). The CDR3 reads CASSLLAGGTDTQYF. The CDR3 nucleotides read TGTGCCAGCAGTTTACTAGCGGGGGGGACAGATACGCAGTATTTT.

CDR3 sequence: CASSEYPDSPLHF. CDR3 coding DNA: TGCGCCAGCAGTGAGTATCCAGATTCACCCCTCCACTTT. This chain links TRBV10-2 with TRBJ1-6; D is unclear. CDR3 length: 13 amino acids. Germline V gene sequence: CDR1 WSHSY, CDR2 SAAADI. Trimming cost V 1 base and J 8 bases, with 6 bases left between them.

This clone was detected only a few times. The gene calls are TRBV30 and TRBJ1-6, with TRBD1 matching 8 bases. The CDR3 is made up of 17 amino acids. The V segment lost 5 bases and the J segment 5 bases; nucleotides outside the gene matches: 14. The germline V gene encodes CDR1 GTSNPN and CDR2 SVGIG (reference sequence). This CDR3 reads CAWGDRRRAKNNSPLHF. CDR3 in DNA: TGTGCCTGGGGGGACAGGCGAAGGGCGAAGAATAATTCACCCCTCCACTTT.

The table lists this clone with a count of one. The chain carries TRBV14 and TRBJ1-3; D call uncertain. CDR1 and CDR2 from the germline V gene are SGHDN and FVKESK. V was clipped by 3 bases and J by 4 bases, with 13 bases between them. The CDR3 contains 15 residues. CDR3 sequence (DNA): TGTGCCAGCAGCCAGCAGGCGGCCCCAGGAAACACCATATATTTT. It codes for CASSQQAAPGNTIYF. Variable domain in full (rest from reference TRBV14 and TRBJ1-3): EAGVTQFPSHSVIEKGQTVTLRCDPISGHDNLYWYRRVMGKEIKFLLHFVKESKQDESGMPNNRFLAERTGGTYSTLKVQPAELEDSGVYFCASSQQAAPGNTIYFGEGSWLTVV.

The DNA for the CDR3 is TGTGCCAGCAGCGTAGTTCCGGGGGCTCCATCCTACAATGAGCAGTTCTTC. This sequence encodes CASSVVPGAPSYNEQFF. V gene TRBV9 combines with J gene TRBJ2-1; D is possibly TRBD1 or TRBD2 (6 bases each). Germline CDR1 and CDR2: SGDLS and YYNGEE. V was trimmed by 0 bases and J by 1 base, leaving 14 bases between them. The length of the CDR3 is 17 residues. The whole variable domain, filled in from reference TRBV9 and TRBJ2-1, reads DSGVTQTPKHLITATGQRVTLRCSPRSGDLSVYWYQQSLDQGLQFLIQYYNGEERAKGNILERFSAQQFPDLHSELNLSSLELGDSALYFCASSVVPGAPSYNEQFFGPGTRLTVL.

The chain has TRBV9 and TRBJ2-7; D is possibly TRBD1 (5 bases). Per germline, CDR1 SGDLS and CDR2 YYNGEE. The CDR3 sequence is 13 residues long. Trimming removed 0 bases at V and 3 bases at J, with 7 bases between. The CDR3 DNA reads as TGTGCCAGCAGCGTAGCGGACAACTACGAGCAGTACTTC. Translating it yields CASSVADNYEQYF.

The CDR3 DNA follows: TGTGCCAGCAGTTACTCGGTCTATGGCTACACCTTC. Residues: CASSYSVYGYTF. The chain couples TRBV6-2 or TRBV6-3 to TRBJ1-2, with no clear D. The germline gives CDR1 MNHEY, CDR2 SVGEGT. The length of the CDR3 is 12 residues. The V and J ends lost 0 bases and 4 bases respectively, with 3 bases between them.

The chain joins TRBV6-5 to TRBJ1-2; D is ambiguous. The length of the CDR3 is 15 residues. V was clipped by 0 bases and J by 7 bases, with 15 bases between them. The V gene's germline CDR1 is MNHEY and CDR2 SVGAGI. Here the CDR3 DNA reads TGTGCCAGCAGTTACTCGTTTTTGGTGGATGCTGGCTACACCTTC. Residues: CASSYSFLVDAGYTF.

The chain recombines TRBV4-1 with TRBJ1-2, with D maybe TRBD1 (5 bases). Germline V lookup: CDR1 MGHRA, CDR2 YSYEKL. CDR3 length: 16 amino acids. V lost 5 bases and J 8 bases, leaving 24 bases between the germline ends. Written as DNA, the CDR3 is TGCGCCAGCAGCAAGATGGGAGGCAGTGGGGGGGGAGGCTACACCTTC. Amino acid sequence: CASSKMGGSGGGGYTF.

V usage is TRBV19 and J usage is TRBJ2-7; 10 positions match TRBD1. The CDR3 runs to 16 residues. CDR1 and CDR2 from the germline V gene are LNHDA and SQIVND (reference sequence). The V and J ends lost 5 bases and 4 bases, in that order; junction bases with no gene match: 11. The DNA for the CDR3 is TGTGCCAGTAGTGACCCCCGACAGGGGGCCACATACGAGCAGTACTTC. This translates into CASSDPRQGATYEQYF.

The chain joins TRBV5-6 to TRBJ1-2; TRBD1 matches 7 bases. V shed 0 bases and J 4 bases; nucleotides not matched to a gene: 6. This CDR3 comprises 15 residues. CDR1 and CDR2 from the germline V gene are SGHDT and YYEEEE. CDR3 protein: CASSLADRDTYGYTF. The CDR3 DNA follows: TGTGCCAGCAGCTTGGCCGACAGGGACACCTATGGCTACACCTTC.

This chain uses TRBV7-6 with TRBJ2-6; TRBD1 agrees at 11 bases. V lost 3 bases, J lost 4 bases, and 8 bases stayed unmatched. The CDR3 has 18 amino acids. The germline V gene has CDR1 SGHVS and CDR2 FNYEAQ. Written as DNA, the CDR3 is TGTGCCAGCAGCTTGCCCGGGACAGGGGGATCCGGGGCCAACGTCCTGACTTTC. Encoded protein: CASSLPGTGGSGANVLTF.

V is TRBV2 and J is TRBJ2-2; D is ambiguous. The V gene's germline CDR1 is SNHLY and CDR2 FYNNEI. Trimming took 6 bases from V and 2 from J, leaving 4 bases between them. This CDR3 has 12 amino acids. CDR3 in DNA: TGTGCCAGCAGAATCAACACCGGGGAGCTGTTTTTT. Protein: CASRINTGELFF.

In this sample, this clone turned up once. V and J are TRBV29-1 and TRBJ1-1; D unresolved. CDR3 length: 10 amino acids. V was trimmed by 7 bases and J by 6 bases, leaving 9 bases between them. The germline V gene has CDR1 SQVTM and CDR2 ANQGSEA. CDR3 sequence reads: CSAGRAEAFF. The CDR3, as DNA: TGCAGCGCCGGTCGAGCTGAAGCTTTCTTT.

The chain combines TRBV7-2 with TRBJ2-3; possibly TRBD1 or TRBD2 for D (5 bases each). CDR3 length: 17 amino acids. Germline V CDR1 and CDR2: SGHTA, FQGNSA. V shed 5 bases and J shed 6 bases, with 24 bases lying between them. The CDR3 loop is CASSPRAGTPNWDTQYF. The CDR3 DNA reads TGTGCCAGCAGCCCCCGGGCCGGGACCCCCAACTGGGATACGCAGTATTTT.